Listed below are T cell receptor beta chains from one sample, sequenced in a study of long-term antiretroviral therapy in people with HIV. TCRdb's copy holds only in-frame clones and misses some; the assay was immunoSEQ multiplex PCR. The profile shows around 12,000 clones, roughly three quarters of them singletons. This specimen consisted of unsorted PBMCs, obtained 0.5 years before starting antiretroviral therapy. These TCRs come from a woman in her 40s with HIV. CDR3s include the opening cysteine and the closing phenylalanine or tryptophan. The D gene is left open where the match is weak. Size values are once, few and many counts, or a class for expanded clones, and some rows have none.

>TRBV7-9|NA|NA|TRBJ1-2
TGTGCCAGCAGCCGCGGAGGGCAGAATAACTATGGCTACACCTTC
CASSRGGQNNYGYTF
>TRBV30|NA|NA|TRBJ1-6
TGTGCCTGGAGTGATCTGGTATCTACCCTCCACTTT
CAWSDLVSTLHF
>TRBV29-1|TRBD1|NA|TRBJ1-2
TGCAGCGTTGCGGGACAGGGGGCCGGCGGCTACACCTTC
CSVAGQGAGGYTF
>TRBV5-6|NA|NA|TRBJ1-2
TGTGCCAGCAGCCCAGGGGACTATGGCTACACCTTC
CASSPGDYGYTF
>TRBV7-9|TRBD1|NA|TRBJ1-6
TGTGCCAGCAGCTCCGACAGGGCTAATTCACCCCTCCACTTT
CASSSDRANSPLHF
>TRBV12-5|TRBD1|NA|TRBJ2-5
TGTGCTAGTGGCCAGGGGGCGTGGGAGACCCAGTACTTC
CASGQGAWETQYF
>TRBV6-5|NA|NA|TRBJ1-2
TGTGCCAGCAGTTACACAGGGACTGCTGGCTACACCTTC
CASSYTGTAGYTF
>TRBV7-2|NA|NA|TRBJ2-7
TGTGCCAGCAGACCGGACTTTTCCCACTTCGAGCAGTACTTC
CASRPDFSHFEQYF
>TRBV5-1|TRBD1|NA|TRBJ1-2
TGCGCCACCAAACGGGACAGCTTTTTCTATGGCTACACCTTC
CATKRDSFFYGYTF
>TRBV19|NA|NA|TRBJ2-2
TGTGCCAGTAATTTTTCCCCCGAGGGCGGAAAGCTGTTTTTT
CASNFSPEGGKLFF
>TRBV5-1|NA|NA|TRBJ1-4
TGCGCCAGCAGCTTGGGAGGGACGTCCCTTGCAACTAATGAAAAACTGTTTTTT
CASSLGGTSLATNEKLFF
>TRBV14|TRBD2|NA|TRBJ2-2
TGTGCCAGCAGCCAAGATCTGCCGGGGGGGCCGAACACCGGGGAGCTGTTTTTT
CASSQDLPGGPNTGELFF
>TRBV5-6|NA|once|TRBJ2-3
TGTGCCAGCAGCTTGTCCCCAGTACGCACAGATACGCAGTATTTT
CASSLSPVRTDTQYF
>TRBV9|NA|NA|TRBJ1-3
TGTGCCAGCAGCGTAACCTTCACGGCAGGACACTCTGGAAACACCATATATTTT
CASSVTFTAGHSGNTIYF
>TRBV27|NA|NA|TRBJ1-5
TGTGCCAGCAAACCGCTCACGGGGCCCCAGCATTTT
CASKPLTGPQHF
>TRBV5-4|NA|NA|TRBJ1-3
TGTGCCAGCAGCTTTAACGGAGCAGGGCGGTCCATATATTTT
CASSFNGAGRSIYF
>TRBV5-1|TRBD2|NA|TRBJ2-3
TGCGCCAGCAGCTTGGGGGCTAGCGGGGGTGGAGATACGCAGTATTTT
CASSLGASGGGDTQYF
>TRBV10-3|NA|once|TRBJ1-1
TGTGCCATCACGCGGCAGGAGAACACTGAAGCTTTCTTT
CAITRQENTEAFF
>TRBV7-9|NA|NA|TRBJ1-1
TGTGCCAGCAGCCCCGGGGAGAAATATGAAGCTTTCTTT
CASSPGEKYEAFF
>TRBV6-1|TRBD1|NA|TRBJ1-4
TGTGCCAGCAGTGACCCTTCCAGGGGGGGAGGAGAAAAACTGTTTTTT
CASSDPSRGGGEKLFF